The 16 T cell receptor beta chains presented below share a single source sample, sequenced in a study of OX40 agonist ivuxolimab in advanced cancers. Generated by immunoSEQ multiplex PCR, the TCRdb table keeps only in-frame clones and is missing some. The sample yields some 77,000 clones, around 85% seen once. The sample consisted of CD4+ or CD8+ T cells sorted from blood, taken in a trial of the OX40 agonist ivuxolimab. The origin of the receptors is an adult with an advanced solid tumor such as melanoma, head and neck, liver or kidney cancer.

This sequence joins TRBV7-2 and TRBJ2-7; D is perhaps TRBD1 or TRBD2 (5 bases each). The CDR3 is 13 residues long. Trimming removed 4 bases from V and 7 bases from J, with 14 bases in between. Germline V lookup: CDR1 SGHTA, CDR2 FQGNSA. The CDR3: CASSYGALGEQYF. In DNA form, the CDR3 reads TGTGCCAGCAGCTACGGGGCTTTAGGAGAGCAGTACTTC.

The CDR3 loop reads CASIRESTEAFF. The CDR3 DNA follows: TGTGCCAGCATTCGGGAAAGTACTGAAGCTTTCTTT. The chain couples TRBV6-1 to TRBJ1-1, with no clear D. V was clipped by 7 bases and J by 5 bases, with 11 bases between them. The V gene's germline CDR1 is MNHNS and CDR2 SASEGT. The CDR3 length is 12 residues.

V usage is TRBV29-1 and J usage is TRBJ2-7; TRBD2 is a possible D gene (5 bases). Trimming shortened V by 4 bases and J by 0 bases, and 13 bases separated the two germline ends. This CDR3 has 14 amino acids. In germline, CDR1 is SQVTM, CDR2 ANQGSEA. CDR3 in DNA: TGCAGCGTTGCCCCCGGGGTGAGCTCCTACGAGCAGTACTTC. Translation gives CSVAPGVSSYEQYF.

The chain joins TRBV7-9 to TRBJ2-2, with 14 bases aligning to TRBD2. The CDR3 totals 19 residues. Trimming took 5 bases from V and 0 from J; bases not matched to a gene: 8. The germline CDR1 and CDR2 sequences are SEHNR and FQNEAQ (reference sequence). CDR3 sequence (DNA): TGTGCCAGCAGCCTATCCGGGACTAGCGGGGGTCCGAACACCGGGGAGCTGTTTTTT. Encoded protein: CASSLSGTSGGPNTGELFF.

The J gene is TRBJ1-1, the V gene TRBV19, with D perhaps TRBD1 (5 bases). This CDR3 comprises 14 residues. CDR1 is LNHDA and CDR2 is SQIVND in the germline V gene (reference sequence). V was cut by 1 base and J by 3 bases, with 9 bases left in between. The CDR3 loop is CASSIVGGHTEAFF. In nucleotides, the CDR3 is TGTGCCAGTAGTATAGTGGGGGGACACACTGAAGCTTTCTTT.

The chain joins TRBV27 to TRBJ2-1; D is unresolved. The V gene lost 0 bases and the J gene lost 4 bases, with 4 bases spanning the gap. Per the germline V gene, CDR1 is MNHEY and CDR2 is SMNVEV (reference sequence). There are 13 residues in the CDR3. CDR3 in DNA: TGTGCCAGCAGTTTATCCCTTTACAATGAGCAGTTCTTC. Translated: CASSLSLYNEQFF.

The J gene is TRBJ2-3, the V gene TRBV2; 12 bases map to TRBD2. Trimming removed 6 bases from V and 7 bases from J; junction bases left unmatched: 5. The CDR3 length is 14 residues. Germline CDR1 reads SNHLY; CDR2 reads FYNNEI. As DNA, the CDR3 is TGTGCCAGCAGCCTAGCGGGGGGGCCCTATACGCAGTATTTT. Translated, it gives CASSLAGGPYTQYF.

This clone has a count of ten or more. The V gene is TRBV6-5, the J gene TRBJ1-2, with D tentatively TRBD1 (5 bases). Germline V gene sequence: CDR1 MNHEY, CDR2 SVGAGI. Deletions cut 6 bases from V and 4 bases from J, with 12 bases between. This CDR3 has 13 residues. The DNA of the CDR3 is TGTGCCAGCAGGGGGCGACGTGGCTATGGCTACACCTTC. Its translation: CASRGRRGYGYTF.

About this clone itself: This CDR3 is also generated by other DNA sequences in the sample. The chain employs TRBV7-9 and TRBJ2-7; 10 bases align to TRBD2. This CDR3 has 14 amino acids. Germline-derived CDR1 and CDR2 are SEHNR and FQNEAQ (reference sequence). J gave up 3 bases and V 5 bases, and 4 bases lay outside the gene matches. As DNA, the CDR3 is TGTGCCAGCAGCCTGGCTAGCGGGAGCTACGAGCAGTACTTC. Amino acids: CASSLASGSYEQYF.

The gene calls are TRBV5-1 and TRBJ1-3; D is ambiguous. CDR1 is SGHRS and CDR2 is YFSETQ in the germline V gene. V dropped 4 bases and J dropped 0 bases, with 11 bases sitting between them. This CDR3 has 15 amino acids. The CDR3, as DNA: TGCGCCAGCAGCCCGATAGAGTTCTCTGGAAACACCATATATTTT. It encodes CASSPIEFSGNTIYF.

This chain links TRBV5-6 with TRBJ2-1; TRBD2 matches 10 bases. The V and J ends lost 1 base and 2 bases, in that order; junction bases with no gene match: 6. Per germline, CDR1 SGHDT and CDR2 YYEEEE. The CDR3 has 17 residues. The CDR3 here is CASSLRLAGVAYNEQFF. The CDR3 bases are TGTGCCAGCAGCTTGCGGCTAGCGGGAGTGGCCTACAATGAGCAGTTCTTC.

This clone was detected only a few times. This chain connects TRBV19 to TRBJ2-2; 9 positions agree with TRBD2. This CDR3 has 18 amino acids. The germline CDR1 and CDR2 sequences are LNHDA and SQIVND (reference sequence). The trim removed 4 bases at V and 6 bases at J, leaving 15 bases unmatched. The CDR3 region is CASSNKGLAGRNSGELFF. CDR3 DNA: TGTGCCAGTAGTAACAAGGGCCTAGCGGGACGAAATTCCGGGGAGCTGTTTTTT.

The chain is built from TRBV10-1 and TRBJ2-1, with TRBD2 matching 7 bases. V lost 7 bases and J lost 4; bases outside the gene matches: 13. The CDR3 sequence is 16 residues long. CDR1 and CDR2 from the germline V gene are WNHNN and SYGVQD (reference sequence). The CDR3 spells CASTDRLAGPYNEQFF. DNA of the CDR3: TGCGCCAGCACCGATCGGTTAGCGGGCCCGTACAATGAGCAGTTCTTC.

V and J are TRBV9 and TRBJ1-2; tentatively, D is TRBD1 (5 bases). The ends were cut back, 4 bases at V and 7 bases at J, with 17 bases in the middle. Germline assignment: CDR1 SGDLS and CDR2 YYNGEE. This CDR3 comprises 14 residues. CDR3 residues: CASSSPGRVGGYTF. The CDR3 DNA reads TGTGCCAGCAGCTCACCGGGCAGGGTGGGTGGCTACACCTTC.

The rearrangement joins TRBV7-9 to TRBJ2-2, with D uncertain. The germline V gene encodes CDR1 SEHNR and CDR2 FQNEAQ (reference sequence). The germline V and J ends were trimmed by 7 bases and 4 bases, with 10 bases remaining between them. CDR3 length: 13 amino acids. DNA for the CDR3: TGTGCCAGCACCTCCTCAAGCACCGGGGAGCTGTTTTTT. Translated, it gives CASTSSSTGELFF.

J is TRBJ1-1 and V is TRBV7-3; D unclear. The CDR3 consists of 16 residues. The germline V and J ends were trimmed by 5 bases and 0 bases, with 16 bases remaining between them. Germline CDR1 is SGHTA and CDR2 is FQGTGA. DNA for the CDR3: TGTGCCAGCAGCCCCATCGTTCTAGGTATGAACACTGAAGCTTTCTTT. Translating it yields CASSPIVLGMNTEAFF.